The 26 T cell receptor beta chains below were found in one sample sequenced in a study of CD8 T cells in ankylosing spondylitis. TCRdb re-derived calls from the 5' RACE reads in MiXCR, one entry per CDR3 protein. This sample has about 300,000 distinct CDR3 sequences; around 21% occur once, and the top ten carry about 3.7%. Material for sequencing was blood, either unsorted or a sorted T cell fraction (not recorded which). These receptors came from a female donor with ankylosing spondylitis or in good health (not recorded which).

There are many counts of this clonotype. The chain links TRBV25-1 to TRBJ2-7; 10 bases are a match to TRBD2. The CDR3 is made up of 13 amino acids. Germline V gene data show CDR1 as MGHDK and CDR2 as SYGVNS. The junction had 6 bases not matched to a gene; V was cut back by 6 bases and J by 7 bases. The DNA for the CDR3 is TGTGCCAGCAGGAGCGGGAGGGCCCAAGAGCAGTACTTC. Translation: CASRSGRAQEQYF.

V is TRBV7-8 and J is TRBJ1-5; D is undetermined. Trimming left V 5 bases short and J 4 bases short, with 9 bases between. This CDR3 spans 13 amino acids. Looked up from germline, CDR1 is SGHVS and CDR2 is FQNEAQ. CDR3 protein: CASSALINQPQHF. For the CDR3, the DNA is TGTGCCAGCAGCGCCCTTATAAATCAGCCCCAGCATTTT.

The CDR3 loop reads CASSWRQVWGDTQYF. In DNA form, the CDR3 reads TGTGCCAGCAGTTGGAGACAGGTTTGGGGAGATACGCAGTATTTT. The chain recombines TRBV12-3 or TRBV12-4 with TRBJ2-3; D may be TRBD1 (6 bases). The V end lost 4 bases, the J end lost 5 bases, and 16 bases lay between the germline ends. CDR3 length: 15 amino acids.

This clonotype showed up just a few times. The chain carries TRBV20-1 and TRBJ1-2; D perhaps matches TRBD1 (5 bases). Germline loops: CDR1 DFQATT, CDR2 SNEGSKA (reference sequence). The CDR3 contains 10 residues. Deletions cut 7 bases from V and 2 bases from J, with 5 bases between. The CDR3 DNA reads as TGCAGTGGGGGGAACTATGGCTACACCTTC. Protein: CSGGNYGYTF.

CDR3 amino acids: CASRYGTLTYNEQFF. The CDR3 nucleotides are TGTGCCAGCAGGTACGGGACCCTCACCTACAATGAGCAGTTCTTC. The chain recombines TRBV2 with TRBJ2-1; D is perhaps TRBD1 or TRBD2 (5 bases each). This CDR3 contains 15 residues. Deletions cut 6 bases from V and 2 bases from J, with 14 bases between. CDR1 SNHLY and CDR2 FYNNEI come from the germline V gene.

The V call is TRBV14, the J call TRBJ2-7; TRBD1 agrees at 7 bases. J lost 2 bases, V lost 3 bases, and 7 bases had no gene match. The CDR3 is made up of 15 amino acids. The germline V gene has CDR1 SGHDN and CDR2 FVKESK. CDR3 amino acids: CASSQLRDSPYEQYF. In nucleotides, the CDR3 is TGTGCCAGCAGCCAGCTTCGGGACAGTCCCTACGAGCAGTACTTC. Full variable domain (missing parts from reference TRBV14 and TRBJ2-7): EAGVTQFPSHSVIEKGQTVTLRCDPISGHDNLYWYRRVMGKEIKFLLHFVKESKQDESGMPNNRFLAERTGGTYSTLKVQPAELEDSGVYFCASSQLRDSPYEQYFGPGTRLTVT.

The CDR3 coding sequence is TGTGCCAGCAGTTACAGTGGGGCGGGCACTGAAGCTTTCTTT. This gives the protein CASSYSGAGTEAFF. V and J are TRBV6-5 and TRBJ1-1; weak D call: TRBD1 (5 bases). This CDR3 comprises 14 residues. The germline gives CDR1 MNHEY, CDR2 SVGAGI. The ends were cut back, 2 bases at V and 4 bases at J, with 11 bases in the middle.

This rearrangement joins TRBV7-2 to TRBJ2-5; the D is unclear. The V end was cut by 0 bases, the J end by 4 bases, with 9 bases between. In germline, CDR1 is SGHTA, CDR2 FQGNSA. The CDR3 spans 14 residues. Here the CDR3 reads CASSLASDRETQYF. Written as DNA, the CDR3 is TGTGCCAGCAGCTTAGCTTCAGATAGAGAGACCCAGTACTTC.

The chain couples TRBV28 to TRBJ1-5; D gene uncertain. Per germline, CDR1 MDHEN and CDR2 SYDVKM. The V end lost 6 bases, the J end lost 3 bases, and 18 bases lay between the germline ends. CDR3 length: 16 amino acids. The CDR3 nucleotides are TGTGCCAGCAGCCGTTCCCCCACGATGACCAATCAGCCCCAGCATTTT. Translating gives CASSRSPTMTNQPQHF.

The genes are TRBV18 and TRBJ2-7; D not certain. The CDR3 length is 14 residues. Germline CDR1 reads KGHSH; CDR2 reads LQKENI. Trimming removed 0 bases from V and 5 bases from J, with 11 bases in between. The CDR3 is CASSPPSGFDEQYF. The DNA of the CDR3 is TGTGCCAGCTCACCACCGTCTGGGTTCGACGAGCAGTACTTC.

This clonotype has at least ten counts. The chain recombines TRBV29-1 with TRBJ2-3; no clear D gene. There are 12 residues in the CDR3. The V end lost 2 bases, the J end lost 4 bases, and 7 bases lay between the germline ends. CDR1 SQVTM and CDR2 ANQGSEA come from the germline V gene. The CDR3 region has the DNA TGCAGCGTTGAATTTGGTCCAGATACGCAGTATTTT. As protein: CSVEFGPDTQYF.

J is TRBJ2-2 and V is TRBV5-1; D remains unclear. Germline loops: CDR1 SGHRS, CDR2 YFSETQ. This CDR3 comprises 14 residues. V was shortened by 4 bases and J by 2 bases, with 9 bases between the two germline ends. The CDR3 sequence: CASSLPRNTGELFF. The CDR3 coding sequence is TGCGCCAGCAGCCTCCCAAGAAACACCGGGGAGCTGTTTTTT.

J is TRBJ2-2 and V is TRBV7-2, with D possibly matching TRBD2 (5 bases). Per the germline V gene, CDR1 is SGHTA and CDR2 is FQGNSA. Trimming removed 6 bases from V and 3 bases from J, with 14 bases in between. The CDR3 contains 15 residues. The CDR3 DNA reads as TGTGCCAGCAGGGCAAATCGGGGAGACACCGGGGAGCTGTTTTTT. It specifies CASRANRGDTGELFF.

This clonotype was seen only a few times. The V call is TRBV7-2, the J call TRBJ2-1; perhaps D is TRBD1 or TRBD2 (5 bases each). The CDR3 has 15 residues. Germline V CDR1 and CDR2: SGHTA, FQGNSA. Between the trimmed V and J ends, which lost 5 bases and 4 bases, there was a span of 15 bases. Here the CDR3 DNA reads TGTGCCAGCAGCCCCCCCGGGACGGCATACAATGAGCAGTTCTTC. This sequence encodes CASSPPGTAYNEQFF.

A few counts support this clonotype. The rearrangement joins TRBV27 to TRBJ1-1; D is unclear. CDR3 length equals 12 residues. Trimming cost V 6 bases and J 5 bases, with 10 bases left between them. Germline CDR1 and CDR2: MNHEY and SMNVEV (reference sequence). The CDR3 DNA reads as TGTGCCAGCAGGGAGGATGAGACTGAAGCTTTCTTT. Translation gives CASREDETEAFF.

The rearrangement joins TRBV12-5 to TRBJ2-7; perhaps D is TRBD1 or TRBD2 (5 bases each). CDR3 length equals 15 residues. Trimming pared 6 bases from V and 1 base from J, leaving 16 bases between. Germline V gene sequence: CDR1 LGHNT, CDR2 FRNRAP. As DNA, the CDR3 is TGTGCTAGTGGGGCCAGGGAGCCAAGATCCTACGAGCAGTACTTC. Its protein is CASGAREPRSYEQYF.

The V gene is TRBV4-2, the J gene TRBJ1-1, with D maybe TRBD1 (5 bases). Germline CDR1 reads LGHNA; CDR2 reads YNFKEQ. The CDR3 length is 15 residues. Trimming stripped 8 bases from V and 0 bases from J, with 16 bases between. Here the CDR3 DNA reads TGTGCCAGCGGGGGGGGGACGGGCGTGAACACTGAAGCTTTCTTT. This sequence encodes CASGGGTGVNTEAFF.

V usage is TRBV7-2 and J usage is TRBJ2-7, with 8 bases fitting TRBD2. There are 15 residues in the CDR3. Germline V lookup: CDR1 SGHTA, CDR2 FQGNSA. V dropped 0 bases and J dropped 5; count of bases not matched to a gene: 6. The DNA for the CDR3 is TGTGCCAGCAGCTTAGCTCCTAGCGGGCGCGACGAGCAGTACTTC. This sequence encodes CASSLAPSGRDEQYF.

J is TRBJ2-1 and V is TRBV30; TRBD2 matches 7 bases. This CDR3 has 14 residues. Germline-derived CDR1 and CDR2 are GTSNPN and SVGIG (reference sequence). V was pared by 3 bases and J by 6 bases, with 8 bases of the junction left unmatched. CDR3 DNA sequence: TGTGCCTGGAGAGGCCTAGCGGAAACCAATGAGCAGTTCTTC. Encoded protein: CAWRGLAETNEQFF. The whole variable domain, remainder taken from reference TRBV30 and TRBJ2-1, is SQTIHQWPATLVQPVGSPLSLECTVEGTSNPNLYWYRQAAGRGLQLLFYSVGIGQISSEVPQNLSASRPQDRQFILSSKKLLLSDSGFYLCAWRGLAETNEQFFGPGTRLTVL.

The chain joins TRBV6-1 to TRBJ2-5; 8 bases are shared with TRBD1. From germline, CDR1 is MNHNS and CDR2 SASEGT. The CDR3 is 13 residues long. With V trimmed by 6 bases and J by 4 bases, 4 bases remained unmatched. The CDR3 region is CASRADRAETQYF. The CDR3 DNA follows: TGTGCCAGCAGGGCGGACAGGGCAGAGACCCAGTACTTC.

The V and J genes are TRBV14 and TRBJ2-1, with D tentatively TRBD2 (6 bases). Trimming removed 6 bases from V and 6 bases from J, with 9 bases in between. Germline-derived CDR1 and CDR2 are SGHDN and FVKESK. There are 12 residues in the CDR3. CDR3 residues: CASRGLINEQFF. In DNA, the CDR3 is TGTGCCAGCAGGGGACTCATCAATGAGCAGTTCTTC.

In its sample, this clonotype was seen a few times. The CDR3 is CASSLFVRTSGYNEQFF. The CDR3 region has the DNA TGTGCCAGCAGCTTATTCGTTCGGACTAGCGGATACAATGAGCAGTTCTTC. V gene TRBV7-9 combines with J gene TRBJ2-1, with 10 nucleotides matching TRBD2. J was trimmed by 4 bases and V by 2 bases; bases with no gene match: 8. CDR1 and CDR2 from the germline V gene are SEHNR and FQNEAQ (reference sequence). This CDR3 region has 17 residues.

The chain joins TRBV29-1 to TRBJ1-4, with D unclear. The V end lost 6 bases, the J end lost 8 bases, and 7 bases lay between the germline ends. The CDR3 covers 10 residues. CDR1 and CDR2 (germline): SQVTM, ANQGSEA. CDR3 protein: CSVYQEKLFF. CDR3 coding DNA: TGCAGCGTGTACCAAGAAAAACTGTTTTTT.

This clonotype was observed many times. The chain links TRBV29-1 to TRBJ2-7; D is undetermined. CDR1 is SQVTM, CDR2 ANQGSEA, per germline. Trimming stripped 1 base from V and 3 bases from J, with 10 bases between. There are 13 residues in the CDR3. The CDR3 sequence is CSVEGPVNYEQYF. The CDR3 DNA is TGCAGCGTTGAAGGCCCCGTCAACTACGAGCAGTACTTC.

This clonotype showed up just a few times. The chain recombines TRBV2 with TRBJ2-7; the D gene is possibly TRBD2 (6 bases). Trimming left V 8 bases short and J 6 bases short, with 14 bases between. CDR3 size: 12 residues. In germline, CDR1 is SNHLY, CDR2 FYNNEI. The CDR3 DNA follows: TGTGCCAGCGGGACTCCTAGCTCCGAGCAGTACTTC. Residues: CASGTPSSEQYF.

This clonotype has a handful of counts. The CDR3 is CASSARSDRDYGYTF. In DNA form, the CDR3 reads TGTGCCAGCAGCGCCAGATCCGACAGGGACTATGGCTACACCTTC. The chain couples TRBV9 to TRBJ1-2, with 7 bases that match TRBD1. Per the germline V gene, CDR1 is SGDLS and CDR2 is YYNGEE. This CDR3 is built from 15 residues. J lost 3 bases, V lost 3 bases, and 8 bases had no gene match.